The source of this TCR beta chain is a study of T cell clones after liver transplantation. Whole-study context: Post-transplant blood was tracked for graft-donor-reactive T cell clones identified in a pre-transplant mixed lymphocyte reaction.

Profiled with immunoSEQ multiplex PCR; TCRdb holds only in-frame clones, not every one. The sample yields under 60,000 clones, over 60% seen once. Per germline, CDR1 MDHEN and CDR2 SYDVKM. V lost 3 bases and J lost 0, with 10 bases in between. The CDR3 runs to 15 residues. This TCR derives from a human patient who received a liver transplant. The graft donor may have given rise to some T cells. This specimen consisted of CD4+ T cells from blood, obtained at the 22-month timepoint. The chain carries TRBV28 and TRBJ2-3, with D perhaps matching TRBD1 (5 bases). The CDR3 spells CASSFDRASTDTQYF. Written as DNA, the CDR3 is TGTGCCAGCAGTTTCGACAGAGCTAGCACAGATACGCAGTATTTT. The full variable domain, with the rest looked up from reference TRBV28 and TRBJ2-3, is DVKVTQSSRYLVKRTGEKVFLECVQDMDHENMFWYRQDPGLGLRLIYFSYDVKMKEKGDIPEGYSVSREKKERFSLILESASTNQTSMYLCASSFDRASTDTQYFGPGTRLTVL.